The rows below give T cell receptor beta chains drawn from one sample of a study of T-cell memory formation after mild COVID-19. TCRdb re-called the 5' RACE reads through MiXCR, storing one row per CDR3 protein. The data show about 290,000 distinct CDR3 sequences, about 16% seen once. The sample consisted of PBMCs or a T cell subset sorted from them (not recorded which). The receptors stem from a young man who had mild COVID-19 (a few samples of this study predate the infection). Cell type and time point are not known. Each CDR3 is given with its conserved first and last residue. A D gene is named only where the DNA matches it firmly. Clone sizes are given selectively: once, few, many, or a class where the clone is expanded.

CDR3 DNA: TGTGCCAGCTCTGATAGGGACAGGGGACGGTCACCCCTCCACTTT
CDR3 protein: CASSDRDRGRSPLHF
J gene: TRBJ1-6
D gene: TRBD1
clone size: NA
V gene: TRBV18

CDR3 DNA: TGTGCCAGCATGGGAATGGGGAGCTCCTACGAGCAGTACTTC
CDR3 protein: CASMGMGSSYEQYF
J gene: TRBJ2-7
D gene: NA
clone size: few
V gene: TRBV6-1

CDR3 DNA: TGTGCCAGCTCACCAACGACAGGGGTCGGTCAGCCCCAGCATTTT
CDR3 protein: CASSPTTGVGQPQHF
J gene: TRBJ1-5
D gene: TRBD1
clone size: NA
V gene: TRBV18

CDR3 DNA: TGTGCCAGCAGCGAACAGGGGCAAGAGACCCAGTACTTC
CDR3 protein: CASSEQGQETQYF
J gene: TRBJ2-5
D gene: TRBD1
clone size: NA
V gene: TRBV9

CDR3 DNA: TGTGCCAGCCCGGGGACAGGGTTTGGCAATCAGCCCCAGCATTTT
CDR3 protein: CASPGTGFGNQPQHF
J gene: TRBJ1-5
D gene: TRBD1
clone size: NA
V gene: TRBV7-8

CDR3 DNA: TGCGCCAGCAACCCGCTGACAGGAGATACGCAGTATTTT
CDR3 protein: CASNPLTGDTQYF
J gene: TRBJ2-3
D gene: NA
clone size: few
V gene: TRBV5-1

CDR3 DNA: TGTGCCAGCAGCTTAGAGAGGCAAGCTAGCTCCTACAATGAGCAGTTCTTC
CDR3 protein: CASSLERQASSYNEQFF
J gene: TRBJ2-1
D gene: NA
clone size: NA
V gene: TRBV11-2

CDR3 DNA: TGCAGCGTTGAAATCCCTCTCTTATCGCCTGAAGCTTTCTTT
CDR3 protein: CSVEIPLLSPEAFF
J gene: TRBJ1-1
D gene: NA
clone size: NA
V gene: TRBV29-1

CDR3 DNA: TGTGCCAGCAGCAAAAGAGCGGGGGGGCCTGAGACCCAGTACTTC
CDR3 protein: CASSKRAGGPETQYF
J gene: TRBJ2-5
D gene: TRBD2
clone size: many
V gene: TRBV9

CDR3 DNA: TGTGCCAGTAGTCCATTAGGGGGTAGGCATCAGCCCCAGCATTTT
CDR3 protein: CASSPLGGRHQPQHF
J gene: TRBJ1-5
D gene: NA
clone size: few
V gene: TRBV19

CDR3 DNA: TGTGCCAGCAGCGGAATCGTGGGACAGGTGAACACCGGGGAGCTGTTTTTT
CDR3 protein: CASSGIVGQVNTGELFF
J gene: TRBJ2-2
D gene: TRBD1
clone size: few
V gene: TRBV9

CDR3 DNA: TGCGCCAGCAGCCCCGAGGGGGGAAGGTTAACTTTCTTT
CDR3 protein: CASSPEGGRLTFF
J gene: TRBJ1-1
D gene: NA
clone size: few
V gene: TRBV4-1

CDR3 DNA: TGTGCCAGCAGCTTAGTATACAGGGAGGACATTCAGTACTTC
CDR3 protein: CASSLVYREDIQYF
J gene: TRBJ2-4
D gene: NA
clone size: few
V gene: TRBV7-2

CDR3 DNA: TGTGCCAGTAGTATAGAGGTCAGGATAACCTATGGCTACACCTTC
CDR3 protein: CASSIEVRITYGYTF
J gene: TRBJ1-2
D gene: NA
clone size: NA
V gene: TRBV19

CDR3 DNA: TGCAGTGCTGGTCGTTTAGCGGATACGCAGTATTTT
CDR3 protein: CSAGRLADTQYF
J gene: TRBJ2-3
D gene: NA
clone size: NA
V gene: TRBV20-1

CDR3 DNA: TGTGCCAGCAGCCTGACAGGTTTGGAAATCTCCTACAATGAGCAGTTCTTC
CDR3 protein: CASSLTGLEISYNEQFF
J gene: TRBJ2-1
D gene: NA
clone size: few
V gene: TRBV5-6

CDR3 DNA: TGTGCCAGCAGCTTCAGTTTGGGGAATTCACCCCTCCACTTT
CDR3 protein: CASSFSLGNSPLHF
J gene: TRBJ1-6
D gene: NA
clone size: few
V gene: TRBV7-2

CDR3 DNA: TGCGCCAGCAGCCCTCCGACAGGGGGAAGCACCGGGGAGCTGTTTTTT
CDR3 protein: CASSPPTGGSTGELFF
J gene: TRBJ2-2
D gene: TRBD1
clone size: NA
V gene: TRBV4-3

CDR3 DNA: TGCAGCGTCGAGGGGACAGGGGGAGATACGCAGTATTTT
CDR3 protein: CSVEGTGGDTQYF
J gene: TRBJ2-3
D gene: TRBD1
clone size: few
V gene: TRBV29-1

CDR3 DNA: TGTGCCAGCAGCTTCGGGACATCAAATGAGCAGTTCTTC
CDR3 protein: CASSFGTSNEQFF
J gene: TRBJ2-1
D gene: NA
clone size: NA
V gene: TRBV11-2

CDR3 DNA: TGTGCCACCAGTGGGACAGGGGCAAAGGGCTACACCTTC
CDR3 protein: CATSGTGAKGYTF
J gene: TRBJ1-2
D gene: TRBD1
clone size: few
V gene: TRBV25-1

CDR3 DNA: TGTGCCAGTAGCTTAACGCCAGGGGACTATGGCTACACCTTC
CDR3 protein: CASSLTPGDYGYTF
J gene: TRBJ1-2
D gene: NA
clone size: few
V gene: TRBV7-8

CDR3 DNA: TGTGCCAGCAGACGGCCGGGGCCAGATACGCAGTATTTT
CDR3 protein: CASRRPGPDTQYF
J gene: TRBJ2-3
D gene: NA
clone size: few
V gene: TRBV2

CDR3 DNA: TGTGCCAGCAGCCGTCGGACTAGCAGAGAGCAGTACTTC
CDR3 protein: CASSRRTSREQYF
J gene: TRBJ2-7
D gene: TRBD2
clone size: few
V gene: TRBV7-9

CDR3 DNA: TGTGCCAGCAGCTTACAGCCAGCTAACTATGGCTACACCTTC
CDR3 protein: CASSLQPANYGYTF
J gene: TRBJ1-2
D gene: NA
clone size: few
V gene: TRBV5-4

CDR3 DNA: TGTGCCAGCAAAACAGGGTTGACTGGGGCCAACGTCCTGACTTTC
CDR3 protein: CASKTGLTGANVLTF
J gene: TRBJ2-6
D gene: NA
clone size: NA
V gene: TRBV7-2

CDR3 DNA: TGCGCCAGCAGGAGAGGCGAGGGGGTTTCCTACGAGCAGTACTTC
CDR3 protein: CASRRGEGVSYEQYF
J gene: TRBJ2-7
D gene: NA
clone size: few
V gene: TRBV5-1

CDR3 DNA: TGTGCCAGCAGCTTGGGACAGGCTAGCTCTGGGGCCAACGTCCTGACTTTC
CDR3 protein: CASSLGQASSGANVLTF
J gene: TRBJ2-6
D gene: NA
clone size: NA
V gene: TRBV5-4

CDR3 DNA: TGTGCCAGCGGCCCGACAGGGGGGAACACTGAAGCTTTCTTT
CDR3 protein: CASGPTGGNTEAFF
J gene: TRBJ1-1
D gene: TRBD1
clone size: few
V gene: TRBV12-3/TRBV12-4

CDR3 DNA: TGCGCCAGCAGCTTGGATTGGAGCACCTCTGGAAACACCATATATTTT
CDR3 protein: CASSLDWSTSGNTIYF
J gene: TRBJ1-3
D gene: NA
clone size: few
V gene: TRBV5-1

CDR3 DNA: TGTGCCACCAGCAGGACCCGGGACAGGGGGTCCGTCGGGGGCTACACCTTC
CDR3 protein: CATSRTRDRGSVGGYTF
J gene: TRBJ1-2
D gene: TRBD1
clone size: many
V gene: TRBV15

CDR3 DNA: TGCGCCAGCAGCCCTAAGATCGATGGGACAGGGCTTCTCGATCCCCTCACAGATACGCAGTATTTT
CDR3 protein: CASSPKIDGTGLLDPLTDTQYF
J gene: TRBJ2-3
D gene: TRBD1
clone size: NA
V gene: TRBV4-3

CDR3 DNA: TGTGCCAGCAGCTCCCAGGGGGCGCTTGGCAATGAGCAGTTCTTC
CDR3 protein: CASSSQGALGNEQFF
J gene: TRBJ2-1
D gene: TRBD1
clone size: many
V gene: TRBV6-5

CDR3 DNA: TGTGCCAGCAGTTCAGGGGGGACGAGCAATCAGCCCCAGCATTTT
CDR3 protein: CASSSGGTSNQPQHF
J gene: TRBJ1-5
D gene: TRBD1
clone size: NA
V gene: TRBV6-6

CDR3 DNA: TGTGCCAGCAGCGTAGGAAATAAGCGGGGGGCCCAAGAGACCCAGTACTTC
CDR3 protein: CASSVGNKRGAQETQYF
J gene: TRBJ2-5
D gene: TRBD2
clone size: NA
V gene: TRBV9

CDR3 DNA: TGTGCCAGCAGTCGGACAGGGGGGAATTCACCCCTCCACTTT
CDR3 protein: CASSRTGGNSPLHF
J gene: TRBJ1-6
D gene: TRBD1
clone size: many
V gene: TRBV3-1

CDR3 DNA: TGTGCCAGGAGTGACTTCCGGGACCCCTTGAATGGGGGGGCCAACGTCCTGACTTTC
CDR3 protein: CARSDFRDPLNGGANVLTF
J gene: TRBJ2-6
D gene: NA
clone size: NA
V gene: TRBV19

CDR3 DNA: TGCAGTGCTAGAGCTAGCGGGGGATGGCTCGAAGAGACCCAGTACTTC
CDR3 protein: CSARASGGWLEETQYF
J gene: TRBJ2-5
D gene: TRBD2
clone size: few
V gene: TRBV20-1

CDR3 DNA: TGTGCTAGCAGCGCGGGACTAGCGGGGGGGGACCAAGAGACCCAGTACTTC
CDR3 protein: CASSAGLAGGDQETQYF
J gene: TRBJ2-5
D gene: TRBD2
clone size: NA
V gene: TRBV7-7

CDR3 DNA: TGTGCCAGCAGCAAACCGGGACAATACACTGAAGCTTTCTTT
CDR3 protein: CASSKPGQYTEAFF
J gene: TRBJ1-1
D gene: NA
clone size: many
V gene: TRBV7-2

CDR3 DNA: TGTGCCAGCAGCTTAGACGGTGCGGGAGGGAGGACCCAGTACTTC
CDR3 protein: CASSLDGAGGRTQYF
J gene: TRBJ2-5
D gene: TRBD2
clone size: few
V gene: TRBV7-9

CDR3 DNA: TGTGCCAGCAGCTTAAGCCAGATTGGCCAAGGGGAGCTGTTTTTT
CDR3 protein: CASSLSQIGQGELFF
J gene: TRBJ2-2
D gene: NA
clone size: NA
V gene: TRBV5-8

CDR3 DNA: TGTGCCAGCAGCTCAGGGTTGACAGGGAGTAGGGAGACCCAGTACTTC
CDR3 protein: CASSSGLTGSRETQYF
J gene: TRBJ2-5
D gene: TRBD1
clone size: many
V gene: TRBV7-6

CDR3 DNA: TGTGCCAGCAGTTACTGGGGGGGGACTGAAGCTTTCTTT
CDR3 protein: CASSYWGGTEAFF
J gene: TRBJ1-1
D gene: NA
clone size: few
V gene: TRBV6-2/TRBV6-3

CDR3 DNA: TGTGCCAGCAGCTCCCAAGGGGGCGGGGAGCTGTTTTTT
CDR3 protein: CASSSQGGGELFF
J gene: TRBJ2-2
D gene: NA
clone size: NA
V gene: TRBV7-2

CDR3 DNA: TGCGCCAGCAGCACAGGTCCAGGGTCATCCGGGGAGCTGTTTTTT
CDR3 protein: CASSTGPGSSGELFF
J gene: TRBJ2-2
D gene: NA
clone size: NA
V gene: TRBV5-1

CDR3 DNA: TGTGCCACCAGCCTACCTTGGGGTTCGAACACCGGGGAGCTGTTTTTT
CDR3 protein: CATSLPWGSNTGELFF
J gene: TRBJ2-2
D gene: NA
clone size: few
V gene: TRBV15

CDR3 DNA: TGCGCCAGCAGGGGAGGGAGGAGCACAGATACGCAGTATTTT
CDR3 protein: CASRGGRSTDTQYF
J gene: TRBJ2-3
D gene: TRBD2
clone size: many
V gene: TRBV10-2

CDR3 DNA: TGTGCCAGCAGCTTAACCGGACAGGGGCTTACTGAAGCTTTCTTT
CDR3 protein: CASSLTGQGLTEAFF
J gene: TRBJ1-1
D gene: TRBD1
clone size: NA
V gene: TRBV5-4

CDR3 DNA: TGTGCCAGCAGTTCTCCCCAAGCTAGGCCCACAGATACGCAGTATTTT
CDR3 protein: CASSSPQARPTDTQYF
J gene: TRBJ2-3
D gene: NA
clone size: NA
V gene: TRBV6-6

CDR3 DNA: TGCGCCAGCAGCTTCAGTGCTTACAATGAGCAGTTCTTC
CDR3 protein: CASSFSAYNEQFF
J gene: TRBJ2-1
D gene: NA
clone size: few
V gene: TRBV5-1

CDR3 DNA: TGCAGTGCTCCATTGATATCAGATACGCAGTATTTT
CDR3 protein: CSAPLISDTQYF
J gene: TRBJ2-3
D gene: NA
clone size: NA
V gene: TRBV20-1

CDR3 DNA: TGCGCCAGCAGCCAAGAGGTGTCTAGCGTCACAGATACGCAGTATTTT
CDR3 protein: CASSQEVSSVTDTQYF
J gene: TRBJ2-3
D gene: NA
clone size: few
V gene: TRBV4-3

CDR3 DNA: TGTGCCAGCAGCTTAGCACGGGGTGGGACGGCCCAGCATTTT
CDR3 protein: CASSLARGGTAQHF
J gene: TRBJ1-5
D gene: NA
clone size: few
V gene: TRBV7-2

CDR3 DNA: TGCAGTGCCGAGGAAATCAGGGAGAAGACCCAGTACTTC
CDR3 protein: CSAEEIREKTQYF
J gene: TRBJ2-5
D gene: NA
clone size: NA
V gene: TRBV20-1

CDR3 DNA: TGCAGTGCTAGACTAGTCCTGGCGGGAGAGACCCAGTACTTC
CDR3 protein: CSARLVLAGETQYF
J gene: TRBJ2-5
D gene: NA
clone size: few
V gene: TRBV20-1

CDR3 DNA: TGTGCCACCAGCAAACACTTTAACAGGGAGCGTTCCTACGAGCAGTACTTC
CDR3 protein: CATSKHFNRERSYEQYF
J gene: TRBJ2-7
D gene: NA
clone size: few
V gene: TRBV15

CDR3 DNA: TGCGCCAGCAGCTTGGAGGGTCTAGCGGAAGAGACCCAGTACTTC
CDR3 protein: CASSLEGLAEETQYF
J gene: TRBJ2-5
D gene: TRBD2
clone size: many
V gene: TRBV5-1

CDR3 DNA: TGCGCCAGCAGCCCGGGACAGGCGACCTACGAGCAGTACTTC
CDR3 protein: CASSPGQATYEQYF
J gene: TRBJ2-7
D gene: TRBD1
clone size: NA
V gene: TRBV4-1

CDR3 DNA: TGTGCCAGCTCACCTCGAGGGGCCACCTTAAATACGCAGTATTTT
CDR3 protein: CASSPRGATLNTQYF
J gene: TRBJ2-3
D gene: NA
clone size: few
V gene: TRBV18